The source of this T cell receptor (beta chain) is a study of shared clonotypes between healthy human individuals. Germline V gene data show CDR1 as SGDLS and CDR2 as YYNGEE. V dropped 0 bases and J dropped 13 bases, with 17 bases sitting between them. The CDR3 covers 14 residues. The study ran the assay at deep level. Assay: immunoSEQ multiplex PCR; the TCRdb copy retains only in-frame clones and omits some. The data contain 330,000 or so clones, roughly 70% of them singletons. The sequence derives from a man younger than 40 in good health. The chain combines TRBV9 with TRBJ2-1; tentative D call: TRBD2 (5 bases). Sample: memory CD4+ T cells sorted from blood. Subset indicated: CD45RA-negative fraction. The CDR3 nucleotides read TGTGCCAGCAGCGTAGAAGTCTTGACTATTCATCAGTTCTTC. Translation: CASSVEVLTIHQFF.